Each of the 9 T cell receptor beta chains below was sequenced from the same sample in a study of CD8+ T cells in alopecia areata. Reverse transcription of extracted RNA yielded cDNA, which provided the sequencing template. Sequencing used immunoSEQ multiplex PCR; TCRdb keeps in-frame clones, though not all of them. The table shows over 95,000 clones, with around 38% occurring only once. The sample consisted of CD4+ T cells sorted from blood. The receptor set was obtained from a human donor with alopecia areata.

This clone was picked up many times. V and J are TRBV21-1 and TRBJ2-3; the D call TRBD1 from the table was never checked on the DNA. TRBV21-1 counts as a pseudogene. This CDR3 spans 11 amino acids. The CDR3, as DNA: TGTGCCAGCAGCGGACAGACAGGGCAGTATTTT. Its protein is CASSGQTGQYF.

The chain has TRBV30 and TRBJ1-1; no firm D call. This CDR3 is built from 11 residues. The V end was cut by 1 base, the J end by 4 bases, with 4 bases between. CDR1 is GTSNPN and CDR2 is SVGIG in the germline V gene (reference sequence). CDR3 residues: CAWSERTEAFF. The CDR3 bases are TGTGCCTGGAGTGAGCGCACTGAAGCTTTCTTT.

CDR3 sequence: CASSRDRSYNEQFF. CDR3 coding DNA: TGTGCCAGCAGCCGGGACAGATCCTACAATGAGCAGTTCTTC. This rearrangement joins TRBV2 to TRBJ2-1; TRBD1 matches at 7 bases. J was trimmed by 1 base and V by 6 bases; bases with no gene match: 3. The CDR3 consists of 14 residues. The germline CDR1 and CDR2 sequences are SNHLY and FYNNEI.

This clone was seen at least ten times. The chain couples TRBV19 to TRBJ1-4; D gene uncertain. V lost 3 bases, J lost 9 bases, and 8 bases lay in between. CDR1 LNHDA and CDR2 SQIVND come from the germline V gene (reference sequence). This CDR3 contains 12 residues. The CDR3 nucleotides are TGTGCCAGTAGTATCGGCGGGAAAAAACTGTTTTTT. As protein: CASSIGGKKLFF.

V gene TRBV7-3 combines with J gene TRBJ2-1, with TRBD1 as a possible D gene (5 bases). With 2 bases removed from V and 4 bases from J, the gap between germline ends came to 9 bases. Germline V gene lookup returns CDR1 SGHTA and CDR2 FQGTGA. There are 14 residues in the CDR3. The CDR3 region has the DNA TGTGCCAGCAGCTTAGTTAGGGGTTACAATGAGCAGTTCTTC. Its protein is CASSLVRGYNEQFF.

On this clone itself: The junction differs from germline at one of its ends, possibly a read error. The V and J genes are TRBV28 and TRBJ2-7; 7 nucleotides agree with TRBD2. This CDR3 has 13 residues. CDR1 MDHEN and CDR2 SYDVKM come from the germline V gene. CDR3 nucleotides: TGTGCCAGCGGGGGGGGAGCCGACTACGGGCAGTACTTC. Translating it yields CASGGGADYGQYF. The full variable domain, its missing parts supplied by reference TRBV28 and TRBJ2-7, is DVKVTQSSRYLVKRTGEKVFLECVQDMDHENMFWYRQDPGLGLRLIYFSYDVKMKEKGDIPEGYSVSREKKERFSLILESASTNQTSMYLCASGGGADYGQYFGPGTRLTVT.

The genes are TRBV5-4 and TRBJ2-3; the match to TRBD2 covers 12 bases. J was trimmed by 2 bases and V by 2 bases; bases with no gene match: 3. This CDR3 is 16 amino acids long. The germline V gene encodes CDR1 SGHNT and CDR2 YYREEE (reference sequence). CDR3 residues: CASSLLAGGYTDTQYF. CDR3 in DNA: TGTGCCAGCAGCTTACTAGCGGGGGGATACACAGATACGCAGTATTTT.

This clone turned up a few times. The rearrangement links TRBV7-9 to TRBJ2-1; possibly TRBD2 for D (7 bases). V was cut by 10 bases and J by 1 base, with 14 bases left in between. Germline CDR1 SEHNR, CDR2 FQNEAQ (reference sequence). The CDR3 covers 14 residues. The CDR3 is CATSGGRSYNEQFF. The DNA for the CDR3 is TGTGCCACCTCGGGGGGCCGGTCCTACAATGAGCAGTTCTTC.

This clone was found a few times. The chain has TRBV29-1 and TRBJ2-2, with 7 positions matching TRBD2. Germline assignment: CDR1 SQVTM and CDR2 ANQGSEA. J was trimmed by 3 bases and V by 1 base; bases with no gene match: 5. The CDR3 is 15 amino acids. CDR3 sequence: CSVEGGRADTGELFF. Here the CDR3 DNA reads TGCAGCGTTGAAGGCGGGAGAGCGGACACCGGGGAGCTGTTTTTT.